These 21 T cell receptor beta chains originate from one sample sequenced in a study of shared clonotypes between healthy human individuals (dated by TCRdb to about 2020). CD8 naive samples were obtained by positive selection for CCR7 among CD45RO-negative cells, yielding a CD45RA+CCR7+ population from which TemRA cells were excluded. Libraries were prepared through the immunoSEQ multiplex PCR assay. TCRdb holds this immuneACCESS table with in-frame rearrangements only. Some clones are missing; in checked studies, unresolved V genes explain under half, and the rest has no known cause. The sample table shows hundreds of thousands of clones, and around 96% are seen once. The ten most abundant clones make up about 0.12% of the sample. The material sequenced was naive CD8+ T cells sorted from blood. Taken with the paper, the label for cell subset or site translates to: CD45RA+CCR7+. The receptors were gathered from a woman in her twenties or thirties in good health.

The chain carries TRBV18 and TRBJ2-2, with D maybe TRBD1 (6 bases). V gave up 4 bases and J gave up 0 bases, with 12 bases separating them. The germline gives CDR1 KGHSH, CDR2 LQKENI. The CDR3 runs 16 residues. CDR3 DNA: TGTGCCAGCTCACTTACGACAGGAACGAACACCGGGGAGCTGTTTTTT. This translates into CASSLTTGTNTGELFF.

This chain links TRBV6-1 with TRBJ2-7, with D possibly being TRBD2 (5 bases). V gave up 2 bases and J gave up 3 bases, with 11 bases separating them. This CDR3 is built from 14 residues. The germline CDR1 and CDR2 sequences are MNHNS and SASEGT. CDR3 amino acids: CASSERDYYYEQYF. As DNA, the CDR3 is TGTGCCAGCAGTGAACGTGACTACTACTACGAGCAGTACTTC.

The chain recombines TRBV28 with TRBJ2-6, with D tentatively TRBD2 (5 bases). The germline gives CDR1 MDHEN, CDR2 SYDVKM. Trimming pared 5 bases from V and 0 bases from J, leaving 11 bases between. The length of the CDR3 is 16 residues. For the CDR3, the DNA is TGTGCCAGCAGTGGGAGATTAAACTCTGGGGCCAACGTCCTGACTTTC. This translates into CASSGRLNSGANVLTF.

In DNA form, the CDR3 reads TGTGCCAGCAGCTCGACGCTTGGCGGGAGGGACACCGGGGAGCTGTTTTTT. Protein sequence: CASSSTLGGRDTGELFF. This sequence joins TRBV7-9 and TRBJ2-2; 9 nucleotides match TRBD2. Trimming took 4 bases from V and 3 from J; bases not matched to a gene: 9. This CDR3 has 17 amino acids. Germline V gene data show CDR1 as SEHNR and CDR2 as FQNEAQ (reference sequence).

The chain links TRBV7-8 to TRBJ2-7; the D gene is possibly TRBD1 (6 bases). V was cut by 8 bases and J by 1 base, with 12 bases left in between. Per germline, CDR1 SGHVS and CDR2 FQNEAQ. The CDR3 sequence is 13 residues long. The CDR3 reads CASSRDKSYEQYF. The CDR3 DNA follows: TGTGCCAGCTCAAGGGACAAATCCTACGAGCAGTACTTC.

The chain links TRBV9 to TRBJ1-1, with D hard to call. The CDR3 contains 13 residues. Trimming left V 0 bases short and J 3 bases short, with 6 bases between. The V gene's germline CDR1 is SGDLS and CDR2 YYNGEE. In nucleotides, the CDR3 is TGTGCCAGCAGCGTAGTCGGAGACACTGAAGCTTTCTTT. Amino acids: CASSVVGDTEAFF.

Only one count was recorded for this clone. Here the CDR3 reads CASSPVAGSPYEQYF. In DNA form, the CDR3 reads TGTGCCAGCAGCCCAGTGGCAGGCAGCCCCTACGAGCAGTACTTC. The chain couples TRBV5-6 to TRBJ2-7; D ambiguous. Trimming left V 4 bases short and J 2 bases short, with 16 bases between. Germline V gives CDR1 SGHDT, CDR2 YYEEEE. The length of the CDR3 is 15 residues.

The chain recombines TRBV5-4 with TRBJ2-7, with 9 bases lining up with TRBD2. V lost 2 bases and J lost 6; bases outside the gene matches: 9. The CDR3 loop spans 15 amino acids. The germline gives CDR1 SGHNT, CDR2 YYREEE (reference sequence). The CDR3 loop is CASSFSGSSGIEQYF. DNA for the CDR3: TGTGCCAGCAGCTTCTCTGGGTCTAGCGGGATCGAGCAGTACTTC.

The rearrangement links TRBV28 to TRBJ1-5; no reliable D call. V was cut by 8 bases and J by 0 bases, with 11 bases left in between. The V gene's germline CDR1 is MDHEN and CDR2 SYDVKM. The CDR3 runs to 14 residues. The CDR3 is CASVPNLSNQPQHF. CDR3 nucleotide sequence: TGTGCCAGCGTACCGAACCTTAGCAATCAGCCCCAGCATTTT.

V usage is TRBV27 and J usage is TRBJ1-2; 11 positions agree with TRBD1. The J segment lost 8 bases and the V segment lost 7 bases, leaving 12 bases of the junction unmatched. CDR3 length equals 15 residues. Germline loops: CDR1 MNHEY, CDR2 SMNVEV (reference sequence). CDR3 loop: CASTSRFGTGGGYTF. The CDR3 DNA follows: TGTGCCAGCACGTCCCGATTCGGGACAGGGGGGGGCTACACCTTC.

The chain combines TRBV4-2 with TRBJ2-7; D gene ambiguous. CDR3 size: 15 residues. Per the germline V gene, CDR1 is LGHNA and CDR2 is YNFKEQ. The germline V and J ends were trimmed by 0 bases and 0 bases, with 9 bases remaining between them. CDR3 DNA sequence: TGTGCCAGCAGCCAAGACAGCACGAGCTCCTACGAGCAGTACTTC. Translated, it gives CASSQDSTSSYEQYF.

The J gene is TRBJ2-3, the V gene TRBV9; D is unclear. The CDR3 runs to 13 residues. Germline CDR1 SGDLS, CDR2 YYNGEE. The V gene lost 3 bases and the J gene lost 3 bases, with 8 bases spanning the gap. Here the CDR3 reads CASSGTRTDTQYF. The CDR3 nucleotides are TGTGCCAGCAGCGGAACAAGAACAGATACGCAGTATTTT.

The CDR3 nucleotides read TGTGCCAGCAGCTTAACTAAGACCGGGGAGCTGTTTTTT. Protein product: CASSLTKTGELFF. The V call is TRBV11-3, the J call TRBJ2-2; D unclear. CDR3 length: 13 residues. Germline CDR1 is SGHNT and CDR2 is YENEEA. The germline V and J ends were trimmed by 2 bases and 5 bases, with 6 bases remaining between them.

The J gene is TRBJ1-2, the V gene TRBV29-1, with a weak D call TRBD1 (6 bases). The germline V and J ends were trimmed by 4 bases and 6 bases, with 18 bases remaining between them. CDR3 size: 14 residues. Germline V gene sequence: CDR1 SQVTM, CDR2 ANQGSEA. This chain's CDR3 is CSVGTAKTPDGYTF. CDR3 sequence (DNA): TGCAGCGTTGGGACAGCGAAAACCCCCGATGGCTACACCTTC.

J is TRBJ2-7 and V is TRBV14, with 9 positions matching TRBD2. CDR1 SGHDN and CDR2 FVKESK come from the germline V gene. The length of the CDR3 is 17 residues. The junction had 10 bases not matched to a gene; V was cut back by 1 base and J by 3 bases. The CDR3 DNA reads TGTGCCAGCAGCCAAGCGAGGGTGCGGGAGGGACGCTACGAGCAGTACTTC. It encodes CASSQARVREGRYEQYF.

V gene TRBV7-2 combines with J gene TRBJ2-7; 7 bases agree with TRBD2. From germline, CDR1 is SGHTA and CDR2 FQGNSA. This CDR3 contains 15 residues. Germline trimming cut 3 bases from V and 3 bases from J; bases unmatched to any gene: 8. CDR3 amino acids: CASSFGAGEGYEQYF. The CDR3 DNA reads TGTGCCAGCAGCTTCGGCGCGGGAGAGGGCTACGAGCAGTACTTC. Full variable domain (missing parts from reference TRBV7-2 and TRBJ2-7): GAGVSQSPSNKVTEKGKDVELRCDPISGHTALYWYRQSLGQGLEFLIYFQGNSAPDKSGLPSDRFSAERTGGSVSTLTIQRTQQEDSAVYLCASSFGAGEGYEQYFGPGTRLTVT.

The chain carries TRBV28 and TRBJ2-5; 7 positions match TRBD1. Judging by the DNA end, TRBJ2-7 fits better; the J call may be wrong. CDR1 and CDR2 (germline): MDHEN, SYDVKM. The CDR3 consists of 12 residues. The CDR3 is CASRRDRDEQYF. CDR3 sequence (DNA): TGTGCCAGCAGGCGAGACAGGGACGAGCAGTACTTC.

The V call is TRBV18, the J call TRBJ2-2; D unresolved. Germline CDR1 KGHSH, CDR2 LQKENI. The CDR3 length is 14 residues. The ends were cut back, 1 base at V and 2 bases at J, with 5 bases in the middle. DNA of the CDR3: TGTGCCAGCTCACCACAGGGAAACACCGGGGAGCTGTTTTTT. This sequence encodes CASSPQGNTGELFF.

This sequence joins TRBV6-4 and TRBJ1-3; 7 bases map to TRBD1. Germline CDR1 and CDR2: MRHNA and SNTAGT. The CDR3 spans 14 residues. Losses at the gene ends were 7 bases for V and 1 base for J; bases not matched to a gene: 4. CDR3 in DNA: TGTGCCAGCATTCACAGGGGTTCTGGAAACACCATATATTTT. Encoded protein: CASIHRGSGNTIYF.

The V and J genes are TRBV7-2 and TRBJ2-5; 11 positions agree with TRBD2. The J call is doubtful: the DNA matches TRBJ2-7 better. In germline, CDR1 is SGHTA, CDR2 FQGNSA. This CDR3 has 16 amino acids. The CDR3 nucleotides read TGTGCCAGCAGCTTACCCGGGACTAGCGGCTCCTACGAGCAGTACTTC. This sequence encodes CASSLPGTSGSYEQYF.

J is TRBJ1-3 and V is TRBV6-6; D possibly corresponds to TRBD1 (6 bases). This CDR3 is built from 16 residues. In germline, CDR1 is MNHNY, CDR2 SVGAGI (reference sequence). V was cut by 6 bases and J by 0 bases, with 15 bases left in between. CDR3: CASSSEGGGSGNTIYF. CDR3 DNA sequence: TGTGCCAGCAGCTCCGAGGGAGGGGGCTCTGGAAACACCATATATTTT.